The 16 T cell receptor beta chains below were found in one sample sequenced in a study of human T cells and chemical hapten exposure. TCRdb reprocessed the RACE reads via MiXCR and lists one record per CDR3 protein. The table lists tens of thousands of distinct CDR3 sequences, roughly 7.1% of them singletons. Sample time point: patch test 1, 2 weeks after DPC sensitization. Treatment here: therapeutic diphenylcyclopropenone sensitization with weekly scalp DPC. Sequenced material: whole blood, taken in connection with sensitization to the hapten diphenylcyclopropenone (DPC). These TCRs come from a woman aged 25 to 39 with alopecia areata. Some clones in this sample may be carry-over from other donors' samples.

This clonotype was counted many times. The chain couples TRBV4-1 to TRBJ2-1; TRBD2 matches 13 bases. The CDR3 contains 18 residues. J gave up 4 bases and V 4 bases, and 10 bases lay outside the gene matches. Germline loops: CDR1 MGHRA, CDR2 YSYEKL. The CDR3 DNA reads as TGCGCCAGCAGCCCTGGACTAGCGGGGGTCTTACTTTACAATGAGCAGTTCTTC. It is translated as CASSPGLAGVLLYNEQFF.

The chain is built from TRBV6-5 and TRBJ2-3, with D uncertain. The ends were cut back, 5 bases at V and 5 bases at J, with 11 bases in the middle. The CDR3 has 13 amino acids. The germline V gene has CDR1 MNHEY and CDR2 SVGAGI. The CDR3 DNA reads TGTGCCAGCAGTAGAGATAGAAGAGATACGCAGTATTTT. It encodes CASSRDRRDTQYF.

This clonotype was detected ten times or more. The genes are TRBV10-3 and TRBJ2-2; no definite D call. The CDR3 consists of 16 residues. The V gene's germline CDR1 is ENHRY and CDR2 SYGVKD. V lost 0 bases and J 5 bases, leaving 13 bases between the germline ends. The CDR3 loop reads CAISESLMGQTGELFF. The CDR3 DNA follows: TGTGCCATCAGTGAGTCGCTCATGGGTCAAACCGGGGAGCTGTTTTTT.

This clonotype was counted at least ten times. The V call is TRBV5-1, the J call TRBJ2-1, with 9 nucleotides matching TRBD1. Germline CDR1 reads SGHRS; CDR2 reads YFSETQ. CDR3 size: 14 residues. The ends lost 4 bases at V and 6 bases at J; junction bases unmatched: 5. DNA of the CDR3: TGCGCCAGCAGCCCGGGACAGGGCCTCAATGAGCAGTTCTTC. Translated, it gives CASSPGQGLNEQFF.

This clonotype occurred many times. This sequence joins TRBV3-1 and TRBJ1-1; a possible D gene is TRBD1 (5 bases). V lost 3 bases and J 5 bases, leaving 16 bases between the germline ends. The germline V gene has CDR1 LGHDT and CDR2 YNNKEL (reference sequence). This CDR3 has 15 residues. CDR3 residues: CASSQVDSTGTEAFF. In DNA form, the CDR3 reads TGTGCCAGCAGCCAGGTCGACAGTACGGGGACTGAAGCTTTCTTT.

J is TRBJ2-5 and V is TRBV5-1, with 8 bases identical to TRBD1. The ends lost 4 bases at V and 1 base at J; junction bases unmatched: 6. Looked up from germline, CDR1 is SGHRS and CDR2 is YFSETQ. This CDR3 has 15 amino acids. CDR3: CASSQPGQAQETQYF. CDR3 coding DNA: TGCGCCAGCAGCCAACCGGGACAGGCCCAAGAGACCCAGTACTTC.

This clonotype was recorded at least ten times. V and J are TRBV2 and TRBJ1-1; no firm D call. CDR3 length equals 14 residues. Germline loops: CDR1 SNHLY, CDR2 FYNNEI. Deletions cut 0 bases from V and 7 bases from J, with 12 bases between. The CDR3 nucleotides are TGTGCCAGCAGTGAAGCGGTACAGACCCTTGAAGCTTTCTTT. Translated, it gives CASSEAVQTLEAFF. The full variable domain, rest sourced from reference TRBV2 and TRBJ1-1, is EPEVTQTPSHQVTQMGQEVILRCVPISNHLYFYWYRQILGQKVEFLVSFYNNEISEKSEIFDDQFSVERPDGSNFTLKIRSTKLEDSAMYFCASSEAVQTLEAFFGQGTRLTVV.

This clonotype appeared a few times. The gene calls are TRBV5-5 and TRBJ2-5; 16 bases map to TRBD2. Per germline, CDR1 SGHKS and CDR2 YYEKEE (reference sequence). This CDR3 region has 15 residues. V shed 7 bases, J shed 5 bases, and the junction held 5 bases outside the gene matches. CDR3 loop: CASGTSGGARETQYF. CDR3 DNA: TGTGCCAGCGGGACTAGCGGGGGGGCCCGGGAGACCCAGTACTTC.

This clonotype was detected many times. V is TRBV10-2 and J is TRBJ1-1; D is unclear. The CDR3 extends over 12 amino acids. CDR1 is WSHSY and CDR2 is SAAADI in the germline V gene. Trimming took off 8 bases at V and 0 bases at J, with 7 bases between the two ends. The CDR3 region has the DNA TGCGCCAGCGGGAAGATGAACACTGAAGCTTTCTTT. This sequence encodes CASGKMNTEAFF.

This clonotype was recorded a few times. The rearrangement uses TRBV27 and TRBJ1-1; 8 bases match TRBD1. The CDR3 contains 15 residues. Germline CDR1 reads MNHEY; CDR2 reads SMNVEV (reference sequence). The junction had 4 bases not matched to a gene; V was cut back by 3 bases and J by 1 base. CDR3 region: CASSFGTGWNTEAFF. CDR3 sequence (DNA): TGTGCCAGCAGTTTCGGGACAGGTTGGAACACTGAAGCTTTCTTT.

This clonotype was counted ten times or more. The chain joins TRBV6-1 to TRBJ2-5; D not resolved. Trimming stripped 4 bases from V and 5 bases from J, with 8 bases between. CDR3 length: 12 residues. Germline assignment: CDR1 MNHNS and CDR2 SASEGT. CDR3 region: CASSGTVETQYF. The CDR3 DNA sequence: TGTGCCAGCAGTGGGACGGTGGAGACCCAGTACTTC.

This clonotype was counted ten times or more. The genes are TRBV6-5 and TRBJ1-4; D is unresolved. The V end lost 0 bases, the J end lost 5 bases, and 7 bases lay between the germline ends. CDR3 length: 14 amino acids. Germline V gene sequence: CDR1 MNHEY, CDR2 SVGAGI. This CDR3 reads CASSYSGPNEKLFF. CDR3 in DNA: TGTGCCAGCAGTTACTCGGGCCCAAATGAAAAACTGTTTTTT.

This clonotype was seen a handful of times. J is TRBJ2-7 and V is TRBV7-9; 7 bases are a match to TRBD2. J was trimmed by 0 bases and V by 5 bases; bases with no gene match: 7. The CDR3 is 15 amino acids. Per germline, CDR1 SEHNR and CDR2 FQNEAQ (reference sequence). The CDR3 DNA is TGTGCCAGCAGCCACATCGGGGGGAGCTCCTACGAGCAGTACTTC. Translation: CASSHIGGSSYEQYF. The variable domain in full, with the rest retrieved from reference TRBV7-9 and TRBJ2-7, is DTGVSQNPRHKITKRGQNVTFRCDPISEHNRLYWYRQTLGQGPEFLTYFQNEAQLEKSRLLSDRFSAERPKGSFSTLEIQRTEQGDSAMYLCASSHIGGSSYEQYFGPGTRLTVT.

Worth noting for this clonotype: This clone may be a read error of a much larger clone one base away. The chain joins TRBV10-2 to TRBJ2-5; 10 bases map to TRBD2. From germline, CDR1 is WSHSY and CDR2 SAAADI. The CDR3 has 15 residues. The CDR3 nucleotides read TGCGCCAGCAGTCACCCGGGGACTAGCGTCGAGACCCCGTACTTC. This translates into CASSHPGTSVETPYF.

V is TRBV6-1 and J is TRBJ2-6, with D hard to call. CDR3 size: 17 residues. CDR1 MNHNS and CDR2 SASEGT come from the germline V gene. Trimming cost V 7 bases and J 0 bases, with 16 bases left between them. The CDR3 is CASNGKLLVSGANVLTF. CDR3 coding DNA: TGTGCCAGCAACGGCAAACTACTGGTCTCTGGGGCCAACGTCCTGACTTTC.

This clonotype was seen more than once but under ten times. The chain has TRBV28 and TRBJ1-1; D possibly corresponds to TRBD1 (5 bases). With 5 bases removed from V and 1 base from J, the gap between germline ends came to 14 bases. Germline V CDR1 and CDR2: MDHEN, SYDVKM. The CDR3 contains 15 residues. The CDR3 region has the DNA TGTGCCAGCAGTCACCTGGACACCGCGAACACTGAAGCTTTCTTT. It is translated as CASSHLDTANTEAFF.